This T cell receptor (beta chain) comes out of a study of T-cell memory formation after mild COVID-19. Study summary: Largely, the TCR clusters proved donor specific.

The table lists this clonotype with a few counts. What it recognizes is unknown. Regarding the study as a whole: Largely, contracting CD4+ clones fell within CM and EM, and contracting CD8+ clones within EMRA. Cross-reactive memory seemingly joined, as some responding clones were found in pre-infection memory.

TCR alpha and TCR beta cDNA libraries with sample barcodes and UMIs came from 5'RACE using constant-segment primers. TCRdb passed the 5' RACE reads through MiXCR, listing each CDR3 protein once. Seen here are 290,000 or so distinct CDR3 sequences, less than 20% observed once, and the top ten hold roughly 20%. Trimming cost V 11 bases and J 3 bases, with 15 bases left between them. The CDR3 extends over 13 amino acids. The J gene is TRBJ2-3, the V gene TRBV12-3 or TRBV12-4; D perhaps matches TRBD2 (6 bases). This receptor was identified in a man between 18 and 35 years old who had mild COVID-19 (a few samples of this study predate the infection). Cell type and time point are not known. The sequenced sample was PBMCs or a T cell subset sorted from them (not recorded which). CDR3 bases: TGTGCCGTCGCGGGGTCTGGGACAGATACGCAGTATTTT. Protein product: CAVAGSGTDTQYF.